The 23 T cell receptor beta chains given below trace back to one sample, sequenced in a study of vaccination and CD4 T cells after COVID-19. Cultured CD4+ T-cell DNA underwent Oncomine TCR Beta short-read sequencing. TCRdb itself ran the PCR reads through MiXCR, one entry per CDR3 protein. This sample has approximately 20,000 distinct CDR3 sequences, with approximately 53% found just once. As to treatment: approximately nine-day PBMC culture with coronavirus spike peptide pools or control peptides (ViraFEST assay). Their target antigens are unknown. The material sequenced was CD4+ T cells from blood, cultured in vitro. These TCRs come from a human donor who had recovered from COVID-19.

The CDR3 reads CSARRGHLNTEAFF. The CDR3 DNA sequence: TGCAGTGCTAGGAGGGGACACTTGAACACTGAAGCTTTCTTT. The V gene is TRBV20-1, the J gene TRBJ1-1, with D possibly matching TRBD1 (6 bases). CDR1 and CDR2 from the germline V gene are DFQATT and SNEGSKA (reference sequence). CDR3 size: 14 residues. Trimming took 3 bases from V and 0 from J, leaving 11 bases between them.

This rearrangement joins TRBV12-3 or TRBV12-4 to TRBJ1-6; D is uncertain. The CDR3 spans 13 residues. The V gene lost 6 bases and the J gene lost 15 bases, with 18 bases spanning the gap. The CDR3 loop reads CASSSRESHVLHF. In DNA form, the CDR3 reads TGTGCCAGCAGCTCTAGAGAGTCCCACGTCCTCCACTTT.

This clonotype was detected only a few times. The J gene is TRBJ1-2, the V gene TRBV11-2; D perhaps matches TRBD1 (6 bases). CDR3 length equals 13 residues. Trimming pared 5 bases from V and 8 bases from J, leaving 15 bases between. CDR1 and CDR2 (germline): SGHAT, FQNNGV. CDR3 in DNA: TGTGCCAGCAGCACAGACAGGACCCGGGGCTACACCTTC. Its protein is CASSTDRTRGYTF.

This clonotype was picked up a small number of times. The chain combines TRBV24-1 with TRBJ2-3, with D perhaps matching TRBD1 (5 bases). This CDR3 is built from 14 residues. CDR1 KGHDR and CDR2 SFDVKD come from the germline V gene. V was shortened by 7 bases and J by 1 base, with 11 bases between the two germline ends. CDR3 protein: CATRGQSGTDTQYF. As DNA, the CDR3 is TGTGCCACCAGAGGACAATCAGGCACAGATACGCAGTATTTT.

The chain employs TRBV19 and TRBJ1-2; D is unresolved. Germline CDR1 reads LNHDA; CDR2 reads SQIVND (reference sequence). This CDR3 has 13 amino acids. Trimming cost V 2 bases and J 3 bases, with 7 bases left between them. The CDR3 reads CASSIRIHYGYTF. The CDR3 nucleotides are TGTGCCAGTAGTATAAGGATCCACTATGGCTACACCTTC.

The table lists this clonotype with a count of one. CDR3 in DNA: TGTGCCAGCAGCTTGGGGCAGGGATTCAACTATGGCTACACCTTC. This encodes CASSLGQGFNYGYTF. The chain joins TRBV5-8 to TRBJ1-2, with D tentatively TRBD1 (5 bases). The V end lost 0 bases, the J end lost 2 bases, and 11 bases lay between the germline ends. This CDR3 spans 15 amino acids. Germline assignment: CDR1 SGHTS and CDR2 YDEGEE.

This clonotype was seen once. This chain links TRBV12-3 or TRBV12-4 with TRBJ1-6; 7 bases map to TRBD1. J lost 0 bases, V lost 6 bases, and 11 bases had no gene match. The CDR3 runs to 18 residues. This CDR3 reads CASSRTGTGSSYNSPLHF. The CDR3 nucleotides are TGTGCCAGCAGCCGGACAGGTACAGGAAGCTCCTATAATTCACCCCTCCACTTT.

V gene TRBV7-2 combines with J gene TRBJ1-1; no firm D call. Trimming shortened V by 2 bases and J by 0 bases, and 7 bases separated the two germline ends. The CDR3 is made up of 14 amino acids. Germline assignment: CDR1 SGHTA and CDR2 FQGNSA. The CDR3 bases are TGTGCCAGCAGCTTATTATTAATGAACACTGAAGCTTTCTTT. It yields the protein CASSLLLMNTEAFF.

This clonotype was counted between two and nine times. CDR3 nucleotides: TGTGCCAGCAGCTTTGGGGGGGGGCAGCCCCAGCATTTT. Protein: CASSFGGGQPQHF. The chain links TRBV7-8 to TRBJ1-5; TRBD1 might be the D (5 bases). Germline V gene data show CDR1 as SGHVS and CDR2 as FQNEAQ. This CDR3 is built from 13 residues. The germline V and J ends were trimmed by 3 bases and 7 bases, with 10 bases remaining between them.

In nucleotides, the CDR3 is TGTGCCAGTAGTCTGGGACAGGTTCGAAATCAGCCCCAGCATTTT. This encodes CASSLGQVRNQPQHF. The chain recombines TRBV19 with TRBJ1-5; 8 bases match TRBD1. The CDR3 covers 15 residues. Trimming at V came to 5 bases and at J to 4 bases, leaving 7 bases not matched to a gene. Germline V lookup: CDR1 LNHDA, CDR2 SQIVND (reference sequence).

The rearrangement uses TRBV6-1 and TRBJ1-2, with 7 nucleotides matching TRBD1. The CDR3 covers 13 residues. Per germline, CDR1 MNHNS and CDR2 SASEGT. The J segment lost 4 bases and the V segment lost 7 bases, leaving 6 bases of the junction unmatched. The CDR3 DNA is TGTGCCAGCACCGAGAGGGGGCTCTATGGCTACACCTTC. Residues: CASTERGLYGYTF.

V is TRBV19 and J is TRBJ1-1; 7 bases are a match to TRBD1. Germline V gives CDR1 LNHDA, CDR2 SQIVND (reference sequence). The CDR3 is 17 amino acids. V dropped 3 bases and J dropped 2; count of bases not matched to a gene: 12. CDR3 sequence reads: CASSIEGAGWDNTEAFF. CDR3 coding DNA: TGTGCCAGTAGTATCGAGGGGGCAGGCTGGGACAACACTGAAGCTTTCTTT.

This clonotype was seen a handful of times. CDR3 in DNA: TGTGCCAGCAGTCCTGCGTTGGAACGGGGCTACACCTTC. Amino acid sequence: CASSPALERGYTF. This chain uses TRBV12-3 or TRBV12-4 with TRBJ1-2; D is unresolved. Deletions cut 5 bases from V and 8 bases from J, with 15 bases between. The CDR3 totals 13 residues.

In its sample, this clonotype was seen a few times. The chain carries TRBV2 and TRBJ1-2; no clear D gene. The CDR3 contains 12 residues. Looked up from germline, CDR1 is SNHLY and CDR2 is FYNNEI. V dropped 8 bases and J dropped 4 bases, with 11 bases sitting between them. The CDR3: CASGGRLYGYTF. CDR3 in DNA: TGTGCCAGCGGCGGGAGACTCTATGGCTACACCTTC.

This clonotype was seen only a few times. The chain joins TRBV10-1 to TRBJ1-1; D uncertain. Germline-derived CDR1 and CDR2 are WNHNN and SYGVQD (reference sequence). This CDR3 is built from 16 residues. V lost 2 bases to trimming and J lost 0 bases, with 13 bases between them. CDR3 coding DNA: TGCGCCAGCAGTGAGATTGGCAGACTTTTGAACACTGAAGCTTTCTTT. It yields the protein CASSEIGRLLNTEAFF.

V and J are TRBV6-1 and TRBJ1-5, with 9 positions matching TRBD1. This CDR3 is built from 14 residues. J lost 5 bases, V lost 5 bases, and 4 bases had no gene match. Germline values: CDR1 MNHNS, CDR2 SASEGT. The DNA for the CDR3 is TGTGCCAGCAGTACCCGGGACAGGGATCAGCCCCAGCATTTT. Amino acids: CASSTRDRDQPQHF.

This clonotype was seen only a few times. This sequence joins TRBV6-2 or TRBV6-3 and TRBJ1-1; TRBD1 might be the D (5 bases). V dropped 7 bases and J dropped 11 bases, with 17 bases sitting between them. The CDR3 loop spans 12 amino acids. Germline lookup yields CDR1 MNHEY and CDR2 SVGEGT. The CDR3 sequence is CASTTRPGRAFF. DNA for the CDR3: TGTGCCAGCACTACCCGACCGGGGCGGGCTTTCTTT.

CDR3: CASSLARGGNYGYTF. The CDR3 coding sequence is TGTGCCAGCAGCTTAGCCCGGGGAGGTAACTATGGCTACACCTTC. The gene calls are TRBV7-6 and TRBJ1-2; D remains unclear. Deletions cut 0 bases from V and 1 base from J, with 9 bases between. CDR3 length: 15 residues. Per germline, CDR1 SGHVS and CDR2 FNYEAQ.

The chain has TRBV5-6 and TRBJ2-2; the D gene is possibly TRBD1 (6 bases). The CDR3 runs to 15 residues. Germline CDR1 and CDR2: SGHDT and YYEEEE. Trimming left V 2 bases short and J 5 bases short, with 13 bases between. For the CDR3, the DNA is TGTGCCAGCAGCTTTGGGGGCATAGGGACCGGGGAGCTGTTTTTT. Protein: CASSFGGIGTGELFF.

The chain joins TRBV5-3 to TRBJ2-7, with a tentative D call TRBD2 (5 bases). TRBV5-3 is noted as an ORF with a role that remains uncertain. The V end was cut by 4 bases, the J end by 3 bases, with 14 bases between. This CDR3 has 14 amino acids. The CDR3 here is CARSQTGWNYEQYF. The DNA of the CDR3 is TGTGCCAGAAGCCAGACGGGGTGGAACTACGAGCAGTACTTC.

This clonotype was detected only a few times. This chain connects TRBV6-4 to TRBJ1-1; D possibly corresponds to TRBD1 (5 bases). V dropped 4 bases and J dropped 1 base, with 7 bases sitting between them. The CDR3 length is 13 residues. The V gene's germline CDR1 is MRHNA and CDR2 SNTAGT. The CDR3: CASSVGGNTEAFF. The CDR3 DNA reads as TGTGCCAGCAGTGTTGGGGGGAACACTGAAGCTTTCTTT.

The sample holds one count of this clonotype. This rearrangement joins TRBV6-2 or TRBV6-3 to TRBJ2-5; D gene ambiguous. This CDR3 has 16 amino acids. Germline lookup yields CDR1 MNHEY and CDR2 SVGEGT. Trimming stripped 2 bases from V and 5 bases from J, with 18 bases between. The CDR3 sequence is CASSYRSVALVETQYF. The CDR3 bases are TGTGCCAGCAGTTACCGGTCAGTGGCTCTAGTGGAGACCCAGTACTTC.

This chain connects TRBV5-6 to TRBJ2-5; tentatively, D is TRBD1 (6 bases). From germline, CDR1 is SGHDT and CDR2 YYEEEE. Deletions cut 1 base from V and 4 bases from J, with 14 bases between. This CDR3 contains 15 residues. CDR3 coding DNA: TGTGCCAGCAGCTTGCGGCTGCCAGGGGTAGAGACCCAGTACTTC. Its translation is CASSLRLPGVETQYF.